These T cell receptor beta chains were read from a single sample in a study of shared clonotypes between healthy human individuals. This table comes from immunoSEQ multiplex PCR, and its TCRdb copy is limited to in-frame clones, with some not included. The sample shows roughly 850,000 clones, about 96% of them seen only once. Sequencing input: naive CD8+ T cells sorted from blood. The receptors derive from a man under 40 in good health. The conserved cysteine and the conserved F or W are not part of the CDR3 here. The order of the fields is D gene, V gene, CDR3 protein. The D gene is left open where the match is weak.

NA | TRBV7-9 | ASSPLGGLSYGYT
NA | TRBV7-6 | ASSQQETQY
NA | TRBV7-2 | ASSFLGSGANVLT
NA | TRBV7-6 | ASTVAGPGELF
TRBD1 | TRBV7-9 | ASSFPGQDNYGYT
TRBD2 | TRBV7-9 | ASSSITAGEGDTQY
TRBD1 | TRBV28 | ASSLTGTTYEQY
NA | TRBV4-1 | ASSQVARDEQY
NA | TRBV6-1 | ASSEGPLNYEQY
TRBD2 | TRBV7-9 | ASSLLAGGMDTQY
TRBD2 | TRBV13 | ASSPPGLAKSEQF
NA | TRBV6-1 | ASSGRTDSYEQY
NA | TRBV11-2 | ASSQNYEQY
NA | TRBV5-6 | ASSLRDGTPYEQY
TRBD2 | TRBV7-2 | ASSLELGLADSVNEQF
TRBD2 | TRBV11-2 | ASSLDSGRAYEQY
TRBD1 | TRBV6-5 | ASTQGAGGVYEQY
NA | TRBV10-3 | AISDPGSFGEQF
TRBD1 | TRBV6-6 | ASSYSGQGWSEQY
NA | TRBV7-9 | ASSSEADTQY
NA | TRBV6-1 | ASSVPGGIMNTEAF
NA | TRBV7-9 | ASSLVGLYYEQY
NA | TRBV29-1 | SAVGTNLELF
TRBD2 | TRBV28 | ASSLPPRREAGDTQY
NA | TRBV19 | ASSITAGYQPQH
NA | TRBV6-1 | ASRKGGTYEQY
NA | TRBV29-1 | SVEFVPEGNYGYT
NA | TRBV29-1 | SVVSGSEQY
NA | TRBV7-7 | ASSEGPGLQIEQY
TRBD2 | TRBV9 | ASSGRTSGSVDEQF
TRBD1 | TRBV27 | ASRGPGGPETQY
TRBD2 | TRBV2 | ASRDRLAGDRTDTQY
TRBD2 | TRBV27 | ASSLSGSGYYEQY
NA | TRBV7-2 | ASSFREGPNTEAF
TRBD1 | TRBV28 | ASSLPTGLHEQY
NA | TRBV6-1 | ASSELVGMNTEAF
TRBD1 | TRBV27 | ASSLRDRGLKDYGYT
NA | TRBV5-8 | ASSIWTVNTEAF
TRBD1 | TRBV13 | ASSSGTGGMGTEAF
TRBD2 | TRBV7-9 | ASSFDRTSGRDTQY